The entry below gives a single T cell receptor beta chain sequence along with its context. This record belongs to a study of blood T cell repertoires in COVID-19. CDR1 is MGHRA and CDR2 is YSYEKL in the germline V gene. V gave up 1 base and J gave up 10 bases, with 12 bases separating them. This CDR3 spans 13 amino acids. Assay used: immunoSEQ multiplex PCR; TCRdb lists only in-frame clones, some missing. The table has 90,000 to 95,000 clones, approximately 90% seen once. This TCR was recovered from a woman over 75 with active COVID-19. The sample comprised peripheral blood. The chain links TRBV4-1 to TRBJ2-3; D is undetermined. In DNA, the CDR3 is TGCGCCAGCAGCCAAGGATCTGACTTCTCGCAGTATTTT. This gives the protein CASSQGSDFSQYF.